These T cell receptor beta chains were read from a single sample in a study of OX40 agonist ivuxolimab in advanced cancers. Sequenced by immunoSEQ multiplex PCR; TCRdb stores in-frame clones only, minus some. The data contain roughly 73,000 clones, roughly 88% of them singletons. Source: CD4+ or CD8+ T cells sorted from blood, taken in a trial of the OX40 agonist ivuxolimab. These receptors all stem from an adult with an advanced solid tumor such as melanoma, head and neck, liver or kidney cancer. Both conserved end residues are part of each CDR3. Each record gives: V gene, J gene, D gene, clone size, CDR3 DNA, CDR3 protein. The D gene is left open where the match is weak. Size is omitted from some rows. Given values are once, few, many or a class for expanded clones.

TRBV7-2	TRBJ2-1	NA	NA	TGTGCCAGCAGCTTAGTAGGACTCTCCCACAATGAGCAGTTCTTC	CASSLVGLSHNEQFF
TRBV18	TRBJ2-3	NA	NA	TGTGCCAGCTCACCTGGTCCAGCTAGCACAGATACGCAGTATTTT	CASSPGPASTDTQYF
TRBV5-6	TRBJ2-3	NA	NA	TGTGCCAGCAGCGAAAAACTAGGCGGGGGCACAGATACGCAGTATTTT	CASSEKLGGGTDTQYF
TRBV28	TRBJ2-7	NA	NA	TGTGCCAGCAGTGGAATAGGTAACACCCTCTCCTACGAGCAGTACTTC	CASSGIGNTLSYEQYF
TRBV19	TRBJ1-1	NA	NA	TGTGCCAGTCTCCCGGGCGGGAAGATGGCCACTGAAGCTTTCTTT	CASLPGGKMATEAFF
TRBV10-3	TRBJ1-4	NA	NA	TGTGTTTCTCAAGCCAGGCGGGGGGAAAAACTGTTTTTT	CVSQARRGEKLFF
TRBV6-6	TRBJ1-1	TRBD1	NA	TGTGCCAGCAGTCCCGACAGGGACACTGAAGCTTTCTTT	CASSPDRDTEAFF
TRBV29-1	TRBJ1-1	TRBD1	few	TGCAGCGTCCAACAGGGGAAGAACACTGAAGCTTTCTTT	CSVQQGKNTEAFF
TRBV2	TRBJ2-5	NA	NA	TGTGCCAGCAGTGAGACCCGGGGGTGGGAGACCCAGTACTTC	CASSETRGWETQYF
TRBV14	TRBJ1-1	NA	few	TGTGCCAGCAGCCACGATCTGATCGCGAGCACTGAAGCTTTCTTT	CASSHDLIASTEAFF
TRBV18	TRBJ2-7	NA	NA	TGTGCCAGCTCACCTAGCACAGGTTCCTACGAGCAGTACTTC	CASSPSTGSYEQYF
TRBV7-2	TRBJ1-2	TRBD1	NA	TGTGCCAGCAGCGCGACAGGGTGGGGCTACACCTTC	CASSATGWGYTF
TRBV5-6	TRBJ2-7	TRBD2	NA	TGTGCCAGTGGGGAAGCGGGGGGCTACGAGCAGTACTTC	CASGEAGGYEQYF
TRBV14	TRBJ2-1	TRBD1	NA	TGTGCCAGCAGCCAAGGGTTTCGGCTCACAGGGGGCTCCTACAATGAGCAGTTCTTC	CASSQGFRLTGGSYNEQFF
TRBV7-2	TRBJ2-5	NA	NA	TGTGCCAGCAGCTTAGCGGTACTGCAAGAGACCCAGTACTTC	CASSLAVLQETQYF
TRBV2	TRBJ2-7	TRBD2	once	TGTGCCAGCAGAGGACTAGCGGGGGGTTCGTACTTC	CASRGLAGGSYF
TRBV7-2	TRBJ2-2	NA	NA	TGTGCCAGCAGCTTAGGGGGGAGGAGCACCGGGGAGCTGTTTTTT	CASSLGGRSTGELFF
TRBV2	TRBJ1-2	NA	NA	TGTGCCAGCAGTGAAGGCGAAGAGGGTGGCTACACCTTC	CASSEGEEGGYTF
TRBV6-5	TRBJ1-1	TRBD1	once	TGTGCCAGCAGTTACAGACAGGGGGGTACAGGCACTGAAGCTTTCTTT	CASSYRQGGTGTEAFF
TRBV6-6	TRBJ2-7	TRBD1	NA	TGTGCCAGCAAGTCCGGGACAGGGGATAACGAGCAGTACTTC	CASKSGTGDNEQYF
TRBV6-6	TRBJ2-7	NA	few	TGTGCCAGCAGTTTCAAACAGAGACTCGCTTACTTC	CASSFKQRLAYF
TRBV18	TRBJ2-7	NA	NA	TGTGCCAGCTCACCCCCCGCAGGAAACGAGCAGTACTTC	CASSPPAGNEQYF
TRBV30	TRBJ2-7	NA	few	TGTGCCTGGAGTGTATCTGGAGCGAACTACGAGCAGTACTTC	CAWSVSGANYEQYF
TRBV18	TRBJ2-7	NA	NA	TGTGCCAGCTCACCACCAGTTCCCGGGGGCGAGCAGTACTTC	CASSPPVPGGEQYF
TRBV11-2	TRBJ2-1	NA	NA	TGTGCCAGCAGCTACGAACGGGACCACAATGAGCAGTTCTTC	CASSYERDHNEQFF
TRBV5-6	TRBJ1-5	NA	NA	TGTGCCAGCAGCTTGGTAGGGAGCAATCAGCCCCAGCATTTT	CASSLVGSNQPQHF
TRBV18	TRBJ1-1	TRBD1	NA	TGTACCAGCTCCCTCGACCTTACAGGGGTCACTGAAGCTTTCTTT	CTSSLDLTGVTEAFF
TRBV29-1	TRBJ1-1	NA	NA	TGCAGCGGTCTCAGGGCCGGCACTGAAGCTTTCTTT	CSGLRAGTEAFF
TRBV6-5	TRBJ2-6	NA	NA	TGTGCCAGCAGTAGGGACCGACAGAACGTCCTGACTTTC	CASSRDRQNVLTF
TRBV6-1	TRBJ2-7	NA	NA	TGTGCCAGCAGGGCCGGGACTCCCTACGAGCAGTACTTC	CASRAGTPYEQYF
TRBV6-1	TRBJ1-5	NA	few	TGTGCCAGCAGCCTGACATCGAATCAGCCCCAGCATTTT	CASSLTSNQPQHF
TRBV2	TRBJ2-7	NA	NA	TGTGCCAGCAGCGGCTACTACGAGCAGTACTTC	CASSGYYEQYF
TRBV4-1	TRBJ1-2	NA	NA	TGCGCCAGCAGACCACCGGACAGACCCTATGGCTACACCTTC	CASRPPDRPYGYTF
TRBV10-3	TRBJ1-1	NA	NA	TGTGCCATCAGTGAGTACCAGACGCCTAGGGGAATGAACACTGAAGCTTTCTTT	CAISEYQTPRGMNTEAFF
TRBV1	TRBJ2-7	NA	NA	TGCACCAGCAGAGCTCGGGACTACGCCCCTGAGCAGTACTTC	CTSRARDYAPEQYF
TRBV2	TRBJ2-5	NA	NA	TGTGCCAGCAACAGGAAACAGGGCCAAGAGACCCAGTACTTC	CASNRKQGQETQYF
TRBV5-4	TRBJ2-3	TRBD2	NA	TGTGCCAGCAGCCGAGAATTAGCGGGAGTAATGACAGATACGCAGTATTTT	CASSRELAGVMTDTQYF
TRBV6-1	TRBJ1-2	TRBD1	NA	TGTGCCAGCAGTGCGGGACAGCAGCCGAACTATGGCTACACCTTC	CASSAGQQPNYGYTF
TRBV25-1	TRBJ1-4	NA	NA	TGTGCCAGCAGTGAATATCAGGCAGCTAATGAAAAACTGTTTTTT	CASSEYQAANEKLFF